The source of this T cell receptor (beta chain) is a study of OX40 agonist ivuxolimab in advanced cancers. Study in general: Ivuxolimab is an agonistic anti-OX40 (CD134) antibody, and patients were treated with it.

TCRdb's copy holds only in-frame clones and misses some; the assay was immunoSEQ multiplex PCR. Of more than 80,000 clones in the sample, around 86% were seen once. This clone has just one count. The CDR3 consists of 13 residues. CDR1 is SGHVS and CDR2 is FQNEAQ in the germline V gene. The V and J ends lost 1 base and 5 bases respectively, with 6 bases between them. The specimen comprised CD4+ or CD8+ T cells sorted from blood, sampled in a trial of the OX40 agonist ivuxolimab. The chain employs TRBV7-8 and TRBJ2-1; D is ambiguous. This TCR was recovered from an adult with an advanced solid tumor such as melanoma, head and neck, liver or kidney cancer. The chain's CDR3 is CASSLVFDNEQFF. In DNA form, the CDR3 reads TGTGCCAGCAGCTTAGTCTTTGACAATGAGCAGTTCTTC.